Here is one T cell receptor (beta chain) with its context. Its antigen is currently unknown. Per germline, CDR1 SGHRS and CDR2 YFSETQ. The V gene lost 0 bases and the J gene lost 4 bases, with 10 bases spanning the gap. There are 14 residues in the CDR3. Some second doses came at about 4 weeks and others at about 12 weeks; these were pooled. Sequencing used immunoSEQ multiplex PCR; TCRdb keeps in-frame clones, though not all of them. The sample lists about 180,000 clones, about 86% occurring once. The record originates from a study of T cell responses to AZD1222 COVID-19 vaccine. Study conclusions and caveats: Spike-specific TCR repertoires showed rising breadth and depth after two AZD1222 doses. Reportedly, nearly half the spike-specific TCRs target unmutated variant regions.

The specimen comprised peripheral blood, sampled 28 days after the second AZD1222 dose. This chain joins TRBV5-1 and TRBJ1-2; D gene ambiguous. The TCR sequence derives from an adult who received the AZD1222 COVID-19 vaccine. CDR3 amino acids: CASSLEGNFYGYTF. The CDR3 nucleotides are TGCGCCAGCAGCTTGGAAGGGAACTTCTATGGCTACACCTTC.